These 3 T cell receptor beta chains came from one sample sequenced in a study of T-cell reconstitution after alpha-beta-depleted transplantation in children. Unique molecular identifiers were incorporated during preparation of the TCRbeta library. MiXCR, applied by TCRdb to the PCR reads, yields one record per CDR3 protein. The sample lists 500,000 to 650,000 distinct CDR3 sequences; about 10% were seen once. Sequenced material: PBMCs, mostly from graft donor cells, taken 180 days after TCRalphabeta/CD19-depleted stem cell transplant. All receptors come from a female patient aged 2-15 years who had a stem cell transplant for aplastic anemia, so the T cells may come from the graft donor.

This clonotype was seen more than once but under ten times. CDR3 residues: CASHRPLFWTSGNNEQFF. The CDR3 DNA is TGTGCCAGCCATAGGCCACTTTTTTGGACTAGCGGCAACAATGAGCAGTTCTTC. This chain joins TRBV5-6 and TRBJ2-1, with 10 bases fitting TRBD2. Unmatched junction bases numbered 18, after V lost 7 bases and J lost 5 bases. There are 18 residues in the CDR3. The germline V gene encodes CDR1 SGHDT and CDR2 YYEEEE.

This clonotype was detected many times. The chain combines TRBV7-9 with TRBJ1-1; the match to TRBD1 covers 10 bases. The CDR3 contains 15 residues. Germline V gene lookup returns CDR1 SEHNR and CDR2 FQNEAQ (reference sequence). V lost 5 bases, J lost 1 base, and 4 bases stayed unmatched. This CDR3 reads CASSLRDRGNTEAFF. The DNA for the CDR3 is TGTGCCAGCAGCCTCCGGGACAGGGGGAACACTGAAGCTTTCTTT.

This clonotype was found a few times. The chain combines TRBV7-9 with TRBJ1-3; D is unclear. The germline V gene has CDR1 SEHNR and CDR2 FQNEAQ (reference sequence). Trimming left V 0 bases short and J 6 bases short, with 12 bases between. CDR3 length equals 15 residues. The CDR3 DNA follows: TGTGCCAGCAGCTTAGCGCCCGGATTCGAAAACACCATATATTTT. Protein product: CASSLAPGFENTIYF.